This T cell receptor (beta chain) was captured by sequencing in a study of cytomegalovirus exposure and HLA in healthy donors. The wider study: Ancestry clustering placed about 80% of several hundred genotyped donors in the Caucasian-associated cluster.

Trimming stripped 3 bases from V and 4 bases from J, with 10 bases between. Germline lookup yields CDR1 MNHNS and CDR2 SASEGT. The CDR3 loop spans 14 amino acids. About this clone itself: Other DNA variants within this sample encode the same CDR3.

The PCR contained 60 Vbeta and 13 Jbeta primers. The table came from immunoSEQ multiplex PCR; TCRdb's copy has only in-frame clones and leaves some out. The data contain under 150,000 clones, 60% to 85% of them singletons. The chain is built from TRBV6-1 and TRBJ2-1, with a weak D call TRBD2 (7 bases). The clonotype was recovered from a woman aged 18-29 years in good health and CMV-seronegative. Sequenced: PBMCs. CDR3 nucleotides: TGTGCCAGCAGTGAGGGAGGGGGGTACAATGAGCAGTTCTTC. Its translation: CASSEGGGYNEQFF.